These 2 T cell receptor beta chains share one sample of origin, sequenced in a study of blood T cell repertoires in COVID-19. Generated by immunoSEQ multiplex PCR, the TCRdb table keeps only in-frame clones and is missing some. Here the sample spans fewer than 200,000 clones, 79% being singletons. The specimen was peripheral blood. These receptors all stem from a woman aged 60-75 years with COVID-19, enrolled during active disease.

V usage is TRBV5-3 and J usage is TRBJ2-7; 10 bases are shared with TRBD1. TRBV5-3 is assigned to the ORF class and has an uncertain function. V lost 0 bases to trimming and J lost 3 bases; unmatched junction nucleotides: 3. The CDR3 runs 15 residues. As DNA, the CDR3 is TGTGCCAGAAGCTTGGGGGACAGGGGCGACTACGAGCAGTACTTC. Amino acid sequence: CARSLGDRGDYEQYF.

This chain links TRBV9 with TRBJ1-2, with a weak D call TRBD1 (6 bases). Germline V gene lookup returns CDR1 SGDLS and CDR2 YYNGEE. The CDR3 is 16 residues long. V shed 3 bases and J shed 8 bases, with 23 bases lying between them. Here the CDR3 reads CASSERRGGGRDGYTF. CDR3 sequence (DNA): TGTGCCAGCAGCGAAAGGAGGGGGGGAGGAAGGGACGGCTACACCTTC.